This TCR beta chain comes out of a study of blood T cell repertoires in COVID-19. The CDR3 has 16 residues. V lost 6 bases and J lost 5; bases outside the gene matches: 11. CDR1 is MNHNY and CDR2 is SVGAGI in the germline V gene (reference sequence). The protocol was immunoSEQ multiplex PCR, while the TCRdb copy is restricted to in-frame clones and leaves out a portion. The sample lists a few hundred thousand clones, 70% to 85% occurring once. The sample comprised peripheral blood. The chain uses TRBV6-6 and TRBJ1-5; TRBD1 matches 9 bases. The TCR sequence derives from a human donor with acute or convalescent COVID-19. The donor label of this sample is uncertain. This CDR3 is CASRGTDRGRDQPQHF. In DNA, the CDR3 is TGTGCCAGCAGAGGAACGGACAGGGGAAGAGATCAGCCCCAGCATTTT.